The source of this T cell receptor beta chain is a study of tumor-infiltrating lymphocytes in oesophageal squamous cell carcinoma. TCRdb recomputed calls from the PCR reads with MiXCR, one row per CDR3 protein. The sample shows roughly 16,000 distinct CDR3 sequences, approximately 50% of them seen only once. The CDR3 loop spans 15 amino acids. CDR1 is MNHNY and CDR2 is SVGAGI in the germline V gene (reference sequence). The chain has TRBV6-6 and TRBJ2-3, with TRBD2 matching 7 bases. The J call is uncertain, as TRBJ2-1 better fits the DNA end. Source material: esophageal tumor tissue. The clonotype comes from a male donor with esophageal squamous cell carcinoma. CDR3 nucleotide sequence: TGTGCCAGCAATAAGGGGCAGGGAGGGATCTACGAGCAGTTCTTC. It yields the protein CASNKGQGGIYEQFF.